This is a list of T cell receptor beta chains from one sample in a study of blood T cells in healthy people across ages. TCRdb reprocessed the 5' RACE reads via MiXCR and lists one record per CDR3 protein. The sample lists about 670,000 distinct CDR3 sequences, roughly two fifths occurring once. Sequencing was carried out using blood. The source is a man older than 75 in good health. The CDR3 runs from the conserved cysteine through the conserved F or W. Each record gives: D gene, V gene, clone size, J gene, CDR3 protein, CDR3 DNA. The D gene is left open where the match is weak. Clone size is shown for a subset of rows, as once, few, many or a class of expanded clone.

>TRBD2|TRBV28|-|TRBJ2-7
CASSLLAGESYNEQYF
TGTGCCAGCAGTTTATTGGCGGGAGAGTCCTACAATGAGCAGTACTTC
>TRBD2|TRBV24-1|-|TRBJ2-5
CATSDSGTSGLQETQYF
TGTGCCACCAGTGATTCGGGGACTAGCGGGTTACAAGAGACCCAGTACTTC
>-|TRBV10-3|-|TRBJ2-5
CAISDTGWYQETQYF
TGTGCCATCAGTGATACTGGCTGGTACCAAGAGACCCAGTACTTC
>TRBD1|TRBV7-2|-|TRBJ2-7
CASSASGTGNEQYF
TGTGCCAGCAGCGCCTCCGGGACAGGGAACGAGCAGTACTTC
>TRBD2|TRBV20-1|-|TRBJ2-1
CSAPFTTSGRGNEQFF
TGCAGTGCTCCATTCACCACTAGCGGGAGGGGTAATGAGCAGTTCTTC
>-|TRBV7-7|-|TRBJ2-6
CASSLAMGANVLTF
TGTGCCAGCAGCTTAGCGATGGGGGCCAACGTCCTGACTTTC
>TRBD1|TRBV3-1|few|TRBJ2-3
CASSRGQGARDTQYF
TGTGCCAGCAGCCGCGGACAGGGAGCCCGAGATACGCAGTATTTT
>TRBD2|TRBV6-2/TRBV6-3|-|TRBJ2-2
CASKPTGLAGELTALGELFF
TGTGCCAGCAAACCGACCGGACTAGCGGGAGAACTAACTGCCCTCGGGGAGCTGTTTTTT
>-|TRBV7-2|-|TRBJ2-2
CASSRAGTKNTGELFF
TGTGCCAGCAGCCGAGCCGGGACGAAGAACACCGGGGAGCTGTTTTTT
>-|TRBV19|-|TRBJ2-1
CASSTPAQGLSSYNEQFF
TGTGCCAGTTCCACACCAGCCCAGGGACTCTCCTCCTACAATGAGCAGTTCTTC
>TRBD1|TRBV7-2|many|TRBJ2-4
CASSPQGAVAKNIQYF
TGTGCCAGCAGCCCTCAGGGGGCCGTAGCCAAAAACATTCAGTACTTC
>TRBD2|TRBV4-2|-|TRBJ2-5
CASREREWSGQYF
TGTGCCAGCAGGGAGCGGGAGTGGAGCGGGCAGTACTTC
>-|TRBV9|few|TRBJ1-2
CASSAATDYGYTF
TGTGCCAGCAGCGCCGCGACAGATTATGGCTACACCTTC
>-|TRBV24-1|-|TRBJ1-3
CATSDSRRSGNTIYF
TGTGCCACCAGTGATTCTAGGAGATCTGGAAACACCATATATTTT